Shown below are 9 T cell receptor beta chains from a single sample sequenced in a study of control samples from healthy donors and cancer patients. TCRdb's copy holds only in-frame clones and misses some; the assay was immunoSEQ multiplex PCR. The table has about 140,000 clones, more than 85% seen once; the top ten hold roughly 8.7%. The sample was blood. These receptors were taken from a woman under 40 in good health.

This chain uses TRBV11-2 with TRBJ2-7, with D perhaps matching TRBD1 or TRBD2 (5 bases each). Looked up from germline, CDR1 is SGHAT and CDR2 is FQNNGV. This CDR3 spans 14 amino acids. Trimming stripped 1 base from V and 7 bases from J, with 14 bases between. This CDR3 reads CASSLVGDVDEQYF. For the CDR3, the DNA is TGTGCCAGCAGCTTAGTTGGGGACGTAGATGAGCAGTACTTC.

The chain employs TRBV6-6 and TRBJ2-5; 10 bases map to TRBD2. This CDR3 has 16 residues. V dropped 4 bases and J dropped 1; count of bases not matched to a gene: 6. Germline-derived CDR1 and CDR2 are MNHNY and SVGAGI (reference sequence). CDR3 coding DNA: TGTGCCAGCAGTTCCTCGGGACTAGCGTTCCAAGAGACCCAGTACTTC. It specifies CASSSSGLAFQETQYF.

The chain couples TRBV28 to TRBJ1-3; D unclear. Germline lookup yields CDR1 MDHEN and CDR2 SYDVKM. The CDR3 contains 10 residues. V lost 8 bases and J lost 8, with 7 bases in between. DNA of the CDR3: TGTGCCAGCGCGGGGTACACCATATATTTT. Translating it yields CASAGYTIYF.

The chain is built from TRBV19 and TRBJ2-7; 9 bases map to TRBD2. Looked up from germline, CDR1 is LNHDA and CDR2 is SQIVND (reference sequence). The CDR3 extends over 15 amino acids. V trimming: 3 bases; J trimming: 3 bases; junction bases outside the gene matches: 6. The CDR3 nucleotides are TGTGCCAGTAGTATGGCTCTAGCGGGGATCTACGAGCAGTACTTC. This gives the protein CASSMALAGIYEQYF.

For this clone: One junction end does not reproduce the germline sequence, and a read error may be involved. J is TRBJ2-1 and V is TRBV7-7; 10 bases agree with TRBD2. CDR1 is SSHAT, CDR2 FNYEAQ, per germline (reference sequence). This CDR3 is built from 14 residues. CDR3 in amino acids: CASSLSGRLDEQFF. The CDR3 DNA sequence: TGTGCTAGCAGTCTTAGCGGGAGGTTGGATGAGCAGTTCTTC.

CDR3: CATRQGATDTQYF. DNA of the CDR3: TGTGCCACCAGGCAGGGGGCCACAGATACGCAGTATTTT. V usage is TRBV24-1 and J usage is TRBJ2-3, with TRBD1 matching over 8 bases. Germline lookup yields CDR1 KGHDR and CDR2 SFDVKD. V lost 7 bases, J lost 2 bases, and 1 base stayed unmatched. The CDR3 covers 13 residues.

This clone is a singleton in its sample. J is TRBJ2-7 and V is TRBV15; TRBD2 might be the D (5 bases). With 0 bases removed from V and 3 bases from J, the gap between germline ends came to 6 bases. The germline CDR1 and CDR2 sequences are LNHNV and YYDKDF (reference sequence). The CDR3 covers 13 residues. CDR3 in amino acids: CATSRDGLYEQYF. The DNA for the CDR3 is TGTGCCACCAGCAGAGACGGACTCTACGAGCAGTACTTC.

The chain is built from TRBV27 and TRBJ2-1; 9 nucleotides match TRBD2. This CDR3 is 16 amino acids long. V gave up 3 bases and J gave up 9 bases; unmatched junction bases: 12. Looked up from germline, CDR1 is MNHEY and CDR2 is SMNVEV (reference sequence). This CDR3 is CASSFLAGGPPGEQFF. The CDR3 DNA reads TGTGCCAGCAGTTTCCTGGCGGGAGGGCCGCCGGGTGAGCAGTTCTTC.

This clone was detected once. V and J are TRBV3-1 (or the pseudogene TRBV3-2) and TRBJ2-1; 8 bases map to TRBD1. V lost 2 bases, J lost 8 bases, and 8 bases stayed unmatched. Looked up from germline, CDR1 is LGHDT and CDR2 is YNNKEL (reference sequence). CDR3 length equals 15 residues. For the CDR3, the DNA is TGTGCCAGCAGCCAACGCGCGACAGGGGTCCATGAGCAGTTCTTC. Its protein is CASSQRATGVHEQFF.